The source of this TCR beta chain is a study of CD8 T cells in ankylosing spondylitis. TCRdb called the 5' RACE reads again in MiXCR, with one record for every CDR3 protein. The table has about 140,000 distinct CDR3 sequences, 10% to 12% seen once. This CDR3 has 14 residues. V was pared by 2 bases and J by 2 bases, with 9 bases between. Germline values: CDR1 MNHEY, CDR2 SVGEGT. The chain recombines TRBV6-2 or TRBV6-3 with TRBJ1-2; no firm D call. The sequenced sample was blood, either unsorted or a sorted T cell fraction (not recorded which). The TCR sequence derives from a female donor with ankylosing spondylitis or in good health (not recorded which). For the CDR3, the DNA is TGTGCCAGCAGTTACGGTCGGCGGAACTATGGCTACACCTTC. Amino acids: CASSYGRRNYGYTF.